These 26 T cell receptor beta chains were all obtained from the same sample, sequenced in a study of shared clonotypes between healthy human individuals. The data were produced by immunoSEQ multiplex PCR, yet TCRdb's version contains in-frame clones alone and is incomplete. Among some 1.5 million clones listed, about 96% were seen once. Sequencing used naive CD4+ T cells sorted from blood. Subset in this sample: CD45RA+ positively selected. The receptors here all came from a man aged 30-40 years in good health.

The genes are TRBV7-9 and TRBJ2-7; 10 bases agree with TRBD2. With V trimmed by 6 bases and J by 3 bases, 2 bases remained unmatched. This CDR3 is 13 amino acids long. Germline lookup yields CDR1 SEHNR and CDR2 FQNEAQ (reference sequence). The CDR3 bases are TGTGCCAGCAGTACTAGCGGGATCTACGAGCAGTACTTC. It translates to CASSTSGIYEQYF. The complete variable domain, with remaining parts taken from reference TRBV7-9 and TRBJ2-7, reads DTGVSQNPRHKITKRGQNVTFRCDPISEHNRLYWYRQTLGQGPEFLTYFQNEAQLEKSRLLSDRFSAERPKGSFSTLEIQRTEQGDSAMYLCASSTSGIYEQYFGPGTRLTVT.

This clone was counted a single time. The gene calls are TRBV14 and TRBJ2-3; D is possibly TRBD2 (5 bases). Germline V lookup: CDR1 SGHDN, CDR2 FVKESK. V dropped 4 bases and J dropped 2 bases, with 16 bases sitting between them. CDR3 length equals 16 residues. The CDR3 sequence: CASSLRRGVVTDTQYF. The CDR3 DNA reads TGTGCCAGCAGCCTGCGACGGGGTGTCGTCACAGATACGCAGTATTTT.

The CDR3: CASGVGGADTQYF. CDR3 nucleotides: TGTGCCAGCGGCGTCGGGGGAGCAGATACGCAGTATTTT. This chain links TRBV7-6 with TRBJ2-3; D may be TRBD2 (6 bases). V was trimmed by 8 bases and J by 4 bases, leaving 13 bases between them. The germline V gene encodes CDR1 SGHVS and CDR2 FNYEAQ. CDR3 length: 13 amino acids.

The rearrangement uses TRBV5-1 and TRBJ1-1; TRBD1 matches at 7 bases. The CDR3 loop spans 15 amino acids. Per the germline V gene, CDR1 is SGHRS and CDR2 is YFSETQ. Germline trimming cut 4 bases from V and 2 bases from J; bases unmatched to any gene: 8. CDR3 sequence reads: CASSPGQPGNTEAFF. The DNA for the CDR3 is TGCGCCAGCAGCCCGGGACAGCCGGGAAACACTGAAGCTTTCTTT.

The V call is TRBV5-4, the J call TRBJ1-2; TRBD1 might be the D (6 bases). CDR3 length: 15 amino acids. V was cut by 0 bases and J by 2 bases, with 11 bases left in between. CDR1 SGHNT and CDR2 YYREEE come from the germline V gene (reference sequence). CDR3 region: CASSLVGGSNYGYTF. The CDR3 DNA follows: TGTGCCAGCAGCTTGGTAGGGGGATCAAACTATGGCTACACCTTC.

The chain is built from TRBV11-2 and TRBJ2-7; 8 bases fit TRBD2. Germline trimming cut 1 base from V and 4 bases from J; bases unmatched to any gene: 18. Germline V CDR1 and CDR2: SGHAT, FQNNGV. The CDR3 runs to 19 residues. The CDR3 spells CASSLGLSGSFGSLYEQYF. The CDR3 DNA reads as TGTGCCAGCAGCTTAGGACTGAGCGGGAGTTTCGGGAGTCTGTACGAGCAGTACTTC. Full variable domain (missing parts from reference TRBV11-2 and TRBJ2-7): EAGVAQSPRYKIIEKRQSVAFWCNPISGHATLYWYQQILGQGPKLLIQFQNNGVVDDSQLPKDRFSAERLKGVDSTLKIQPAKLEDSAVYLCASSLGLSGSFGSLYEQYFGPGTRLTVT.

The chain uses TRBV11-2 and TRBJ2-1; 10 positions match TRBD2. The CDR3 contains 18 residues. Trimming removed 2 bases from V and 4 bases from J; junction bases left unmatched: 11. CDR1 SGHAT and CDR2 FQNNGV come from the germline V gene. The CDR3 is CASSLRSSGRPTYNEQFF. For the CDR3, the DNA is TGTGCCAGCAGCTTAAGGTCTAGCGGGAGACCCACTTACAATGAGCAGTTCTTC.

V and J are TRBV5-1 and TRBJ1-5; 7 positions agree with TRBD1. With 4 bases clipped from V and 0 bases from J, the junction kept 22 bases outside the gene matches. The CDR3 extends over 21 amino acids. Looked up from germline, CDR1 is SGHRS and CDR2 is YFSETQ. CDR3 DNA: TGCGCCAGCAGCCGGCCGGAGGGGGCGAAATATTTAAGAAATAGCAATCAGCCCCAGCATTTT. Translation: CASSRPEGAKYLRNSNQPQHF.

The chain combines TRBV5-4 with TRBJ2-7; TRBD2 aligns across 7 bases. CDR1 is SGHNT, CDR2 YYREEE, per germline (reference sequence). Trimming took 4 bases from V and 4 from J; bases not matched to a gene: 14. CDR3 size: 16 residues. The CDR3 DNA is TGTGCCAGCAGCCCCTCCTCTGGGCTAGCGGATTACGAGCAGTACTTC. Translating it yields CASSPSSGLADYEQYF.

V is TRBV9 and J is TRBJ2-1; 14 bases match TRBD2. The germline V gene encodes CDR1 SGDLS and CDR2 YYNGEE. The CDR3 consists of 15 residues. V shed 4 bases, J shed 8 bases, and the junction held 5 bases outside the gene matches. CDR3 nucleotides: TGTGCCAGCAGCCCAGGACTAGCGGGAGGCTATGAGCAGTTCTTC. Translated, it gives CASSPGLAGGYEQFF.

V gene TRBV19 combines with J gene TRBJ2-1; D uncertain. Trimming cost V 4 bases and J 2 bases, with 9 bases left between them. This CDR3 region has 14 residues. Germline V gene sequence: CDR1 LNHDA, CDR2 SQIVND (reference sequence). The CDR3 region is CASSTAIAYNEQFF. The CDR3 DNA reads TGTGCCAGTAGTACGGCCATAGCCTACAATGAGCAGTTCTTC. Full variable domain (remainder filled in from reference TRBV19 and TRBJ2-1): DGGITQSPKYLFRKEGQNVTLSCEQNLNHDAMYWYRQDPGQGLRLIYYSQIVNDFQKGDIAEGYSVSREKKESFPLTVTSAQKNPTAFYLCASSTAIAYNEQFFGPGTRLTVL.

J is TRBJ1-1 and V is TRBV7-2; the match to TRBD1 covers 7 bases. The CDR3 spans 16 residues. Trimming cost V 4 bases and J 2 bases; bases outside gene matches: 10. Per the germline V gene, CDR1 is SGHTA and CDR2 is FQGNSA. The CDR3 region is CASSSQPGQTNTEAFF. The CDR3 DNA reads TGTGCCAGCAGCTCACAACCGGGACAGACAAACACTGAAGCTTTCTTT.

The V and J genes are TRBV13 and TRBJ2-3; D possibly uses TRBD1 or TRBD2 (5 bases each). CDR3 length: 15 amino acids. Per germline, CDR1 PRHDT and CDR2 FYEKMQ (reference sequence). V lost 4 bases to trimming and J lost 3 bases, with 14 bases between them. CDR3 sequence: CASSSGPRGTDTQYF. The DNA of the CDR3 is TGTGCCAGCAGCTCGGGACCCCGAGGTACAGATACGCAGTATTTT.

The chain couples TRBV29-1 to TRBJ1-6; D is uncertain. V lost 6 bases and J 7 bases, leaving 13 bases between the germline ends. The CDR3 runs 13 residues. The germline V gene has CDR1 SQVTM and CDR2 ANQGSEA. The CDR3 reads CSVLAGQNSPLHF. The CDR3 DNA is TGCAGCGTCCTAGCTGGCCAAAATTCACCCCTCCACTTT.

The genes are TRBV28 and TRBJ2-5; no reliable D call. Germline values: CDR1 MDHEN, CDR2 SYDVKM. Trimming shortened V by 3 bases and J by 2 bases, and 10 bases separated the two germline ends. This CDR3 is 14 amino acids long. The CDR3 sequence: CASSFYPKQETQYF. DNA of the CDR3: TGTGCCAGCAGTTTCTATCCGAAACAAGAGACCCAGTACTTC.

This clone was found once. This chain connects TRBV18 to TRBJ2-2, with 7 bases lining up with TRBD2. The length of the CDR3 is 17 residues. V gave up 1 base and J gave up 0 bases; unmatched junction bases: 5. Germline CDR1 is KGHSH and CDR2 is LQKENI. Written as DNA, the CDR3 is TGTGCCAGCTCACCACTAGGGACTAACGCGAACACCGGGGAGCTGTTTTTT. Protein: CASSPLGTNANTGELFF. Variable domain in full (rest from reference TRBV18 and TRBJ2-2): NAGVMQNPRHLVRRRGQEARLRCSPMKGHSHVYWYRQLPEEGLKFMVYLQKENIIDESGMPKERFSAEFPKEGPSILRIQQVVRGDSAAYFCASSPLGTNANTGELFFGEGSRLTVL.

J is TRBJ2-4 and V is TRBV5-4; the D gene is possibly TRBD2 (5 bases). The CDR3 covers 17 residues. The germline V gene has CDR1 SGHNT and CDR2 YYREEE (reference sequence). V lost 1 base and J 0 bases, leaving 14 bases between the germline ends. The DNA of the CDR3 is TGTGCCAGCAGCTTGTTGGGGTGGGCGGGAGCCAAAAACATTCAGTACTTC. Encoded protein: CASSLLGWAGAKNIQYF.

This clone was found once. Other DNA sequences in the same sample also yield this CDR3. The chain combines TRBV6-1 with TRBJ2-3, with TRBD2 matching 7 bases. In germline, CDR1 is MNHNS, CDR2 SASEGT. This CDR3 contains 14 residues. After removal of 3 bases from V and 2 bases from J, the junction contained 2 bases not matched to a gene. This CDR3 is CASSEGLLTDTQYF. In DNA form, the CDR3 reads TGTGCCAGCAGTGAGGGACTACTCACAGATACGCAGTATTTT.

This sequence joins TRBV10-3 and TRBJ2-7; D is perhaps TRBD1 or TRBD2 (5 bases each). Trimming stripped 4 bases from V and 2 bases from J, with 18 bases between. Germline CDR1 and CDR2: ENHRY and SYGVKD. There are 16 residues in the CDR3. CDR3 loop: CAISAQDSDSPYEQYF. For the CDR3, the DNA is TGTGCCATCAGTGCGCAGGATAGCGACAGTCCCTACGAGCAGTACTTC.

This chain connects TRBV6-5 to TRBJ2-2; the match to TRBD1 covers 7 bases. The CDR3 consists of 15 residues. After removal of 9 bases from V and 4 bases from J, the junction contained 11 bases not matched to a gene. Per germline, CDR1 MNHEY and CDR2 SVGAGI. The CDR3 reads CASQNRGEGTGELFF. CDR3 nucleotides: TGTGCCAGTCAAAACAGGGGAGAGGGCACCGGGGAGCTGTTTTTT.

This rearrangement joins TRBV6-1 to TRBJ1-2; the D is unclear. The germline V gene has CDR1 MNHNS and CDR2 SASEGT. The V end lost 3 bases, the J end lost 8 bases, and 1 base lay between the germline ends. The CDR3 extends over 9 amino acids. CDR3 DNA sequence: TGTGCCAGCAGTGACGGCTACACCTTC. Its translation: CASSDGYTF.

The rearrangement links TRBV7-6 to TRBJ2-3; possibly TRBD2 for D (6 bases). Deletions cut 2 bases from V and 0 bases from J, with 12 bases between. The CDR3 runs to 16 residues. The germline V gene has CDR1 SGHVS and CDR2 FNYEAQ. The CDR3 nucleotides read TGTGCCAGCAGCTTAATTCGCGGGGCAAGCACAGATACGCAGTATTTT. Translating it yields CASSLIRGASTDTQYF.

Regarding this clone: This same CDR3 is encoded by further DNA sequences in the sample. The V gene is TRBV9, the J gene TRBJ2-3, with D tentatively TRBD1 (6 bases). The CDR3 runs 14 residues. Germline V gene sequence: CDR1 SGDLS, CDR2 YYNGEE. Trimming shortened V by 0 bases and J by 4 bases, and 9 bases separated the two germline ends. The CDR3 DNA follows: TGTGCCAGCAGCGTAGTAGGGGGTGCAGATACGCAGTATTTT. This codes for CASSVVGGADTQYF. Together with reference TRBV9 and TRBJ2-3, the CDR3 gives the full variable domain: DSGVTQTPKHLITATGQRVTLRCSPRSGDLSVYWYQQSLDQGLQFLIQYYNGEERAKGNILERFSAQQFPDLHSELNLSSLELGDSALYFCASSVVGGADTQYFGPGTRLTVL.

The V gene is TRBV19, the J gene TRBJ2-1; no reliable D call. The germline V gene encodes CDR1 LNHDA and CDR2 SQIVND (reference sequence). The CDR3 totals 15 residues. The germline V and J ends were trimmed by 7 bases and 0 bases, with 13 bases remaining between them. In nucleotides, the CDR3 is TGTGCCAGTAACGTATCTCCAAGCTCCTACAATGAGCAGTTCTTC. Protein: CASNVSPSSYNEQFF.

The V gene is TRBV2, the J gene TRBJ1-1; D is unclear. Between the trimmed V and J ends, which lost 2 bases and 3 bases, there was a span of 10 bases. CDR1 and CDR2 (germline): SNHLY, FYNNEI. The CDR3 contains 14 residues. The CDR3 protein is CASSEMHRDTEAFF. The CDR3 DNA reads TGTGCCAGCAGTGAAATGCACAGAGACACTGAAGCTTTCTTT.

Of note for this clone: Other nucleotide sequences in the sample specify the same CDR3. This chain connects TRBV5-5 to TRBJ1-5, with D possibly TRBD1 on 6 matching bases. Trimming removed 0 bases from V and 2 bases from J, with 6 bases in between. This CDR3 comprises 14 residues. Germline loops: CDR1 SGHKS, CDR2 YYEKEE (reference sequence). The CDR3 region is CASSLAGGNQPQHF. In DNA form, the CDR3 reads TGTGCCAGCAGCTTGGCAGGGGGCAATCAGCCCCAGCATTTT.